This T cell receptor (beta chain) was found in a study of blood T cell repertoires in COVID-19. Study information: PBMCs, B-cell-depleted T cells, or T cells provided the cDNA or gDNA that made up the material.

CDR3 length: 13 amino acids. Trimming shortened V by 3 bases and J by 8 bases, and 10 bases separated the two germline ends. CDR1 and CDR2 from the germline V gene are MNHEY and SVGAGI. Enrollment of patients from Seattle took place during active infection, with longitudinal follow-up. TCRdb keeps only in-frame clones here, not all; method: immunoSEQ multiplex PCR. The data contain under 250,000 clones, 70% to 90% of them seen just once; the ten biggest clones take up under 3.5%. The origin of this receptor is a man younger than 45 with COVID-19, enrolled during active disease. The sequenced material came from peripheral blood. The V and J genes are TRBV6-5 and TRBJ1-4, with no clear D. CDR3 in DNA: TGTGCCAGCAGTTATGCGCTAAGAGAAAAACTGTTTTTT. Translated: CASSYALREKLFF.